Below, one TCR beta chain is given with its context. The antigen is not known. Across several immunoSEQ plates, the genomic DNA of each subset was split evenly. Clones were read by immunoSEQ multiplex PCR, and TCRdb kept only the in-frame ones, dropping some. The sample lists some 530,000 clones, approximately 80% seen once, with approximately 12% in the top ten. This record belongs to a study of shared clonotypes between healthy human individuals. Looking at the study overall: Donors were a couple of women and a few men aged 18 to 49. Study-level findings and limits: Only blood samples were collected, and tissue repertoires likely differ.

Germline assignment: CDR1 SGHNT and CDR2 YYREEE (reference sequence). The ends were cut back, 4 bases at V and 4 bases at J, with 17 bases in the middle. The CDR3 is 15 residues long. When samples were unsorted, about 90 million PBMCs were used for genomic DNA. This chain connects TRBV5-4 to TRBJ2-5; D is undetermined. The sequenced sample consisted of PBMCs. This TCR came from a woman between 35 and 50 years old in good health. Some clones in this sample may be carry-over from other donors' samples. DNA of the CDR3: TGTGCCAGCAGCCCCTTTATGAGTCCGGGAGAGACCCAGTACTTC. Protein sequence: CASSPFMSPGETQYF.